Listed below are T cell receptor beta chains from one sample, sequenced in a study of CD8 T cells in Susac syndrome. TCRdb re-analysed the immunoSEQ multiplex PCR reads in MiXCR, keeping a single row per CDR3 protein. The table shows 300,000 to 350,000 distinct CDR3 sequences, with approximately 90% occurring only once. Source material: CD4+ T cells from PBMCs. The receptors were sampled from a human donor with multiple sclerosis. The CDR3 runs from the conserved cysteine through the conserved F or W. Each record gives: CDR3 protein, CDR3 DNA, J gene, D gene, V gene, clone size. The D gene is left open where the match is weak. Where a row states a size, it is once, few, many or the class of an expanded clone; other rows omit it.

cdr3_aa: CASSFTGSTGELFF
cdr3_nt: TGTGCCAGTAGTTTTACAGGGTCAACCGGGGAGCTGTTTTTT
j_call: TRBJ2-2
d_call: NA
v_call: TRBV19
clone_size: NA

cdr3_aa: CAISETGGLYGYTF
cdr3_nt: TGTGCCATCAGTGAGACCGGGGGCTTGTATGGCTACACCTTC
j_call: TRBJ1-2
d_call: NA
v_call: TRBV10-3
clone_size: NA

cdr3_aa: CASRVLAGGLTDTQYF
cdr3_nt: TGTGCCAGCAGAGTATTGGCGGGGGGGCTCACAGATACGCAGTATTTT
j_call: TRBJ2-3
d_call: TRBD2
v_call: TRBV2
clone_size: NA

cdr3_aa: CASSFGFGAGEGSYEQYF
cdr3_nt: TGTGCCAGCAGCTTTGGGTTCGGGGCGGGAGAAGGGTCTTACGAGCAGTACTTC
j_call: TRBJ2-7
d_call: TRBD2
v_call: TRBV7-2
clone_size: NA

cdr3_aa: CASKSPSGGRETQYF
cdr3_nt: TGTGCCAGCAAGTCGCCCTCAGGGGGCAGAGAGACCCAGTACTTC
j_call: TRBJ2-5
d_call: TRBD1
v_call: TRBV27
clone_size: NA

cdr3_aa: CASSPRTGLTGELFF
cdr3_nt: TGTGCCAGCTCACCGCGGACAGGACTGACCGGGGAGCTGTTTTTT
j_call: TRBJ2-2
d_call: TRBD1
v_call: TRBV18
clone_size: NA

cdr3_aa: CATRRTRIPTDTQYF
cdr3_nt: TGTGCCACCAGGAGAACCAGAATCCCCACAGATACGCAGTATTTT
j_call: TRBJ2-3
d_call: NA
v_call: TRBV15
clone_size: NA

cdr3_aa: CASSFSGGAHNEQFF
cdr3_nt: TGTGCCAGCAGCTTTTCAGGGGGCGCCCACAATGAGCAGTTCTTC
j_call: TRBJ2-1
d_call: TRBD1
v_call: TRBV11-2
clone_size: NA

cdr3_aa: CASSPRYTTSTDTQYF
cdr3_nt: TGTGCCAGCAGCCCCCGTTACACTACTAGCACAGATACGCAGTATTTT
j_call: TRBJ2-3
d_call: NA
v_call: TRBV3-1
clone_size: NA

cdr3_aa: CSARDRLGNTEAFF
cdr3_nt: TGCAGTGCTAGAGATAGGTTAGGGAACACTGAAGCTTTCTTT
j_call: TRBJ1-1
d_call: NA
v_call: TRBV20-1
clone_size: NA

cdr3_aa: CASSLGQDSYF
cdr3_nt: TGCGCCAGCAGCTTGGGGCAGGACTCGTACTTC
j_call: TRBJ2-7
d_call: NA
v_call: TRBV5-1
clone_size: once

cdr3_aa: CSAEGRETQYF
cdr3_nt: TGCAGTGCTGAGGGGCGGGAGACCCAGTACTTC
j_call: TRBJ2-5
d_call: NA
v_call: TRBV20-1
clone_size: NA

cdr3_aa: CASSLVGVLQFF
cdr3_nt: TGTGCCAGCAGCTTAGTAGGGGTCTTGCAGTTCTTC
j_call: TRBJ2-1
d_call: NA
v_call: TRBV7-8
clone_size: NA

cdr3_aa: CASSFRTSGRKETQYF
cdr3_nt: TGTGCCAGCAGCTTCCGGACTAGCGGGAGAAAAGAGACCCAGTACTTC
j_call: TRBJ2-5
d_call: TRBD2
v_call: TRBV7-2
clone_size: NA

cdr3_aa: CSAPGLARQETQYF
cdr3_nt: TGCAGTGCCCCGGGACTAGCGCGCCAAGAGACCCAGTACTTC
j_call: TRBJ2-5
d_call: TRBD2
v_call: TRBV20-1
clone_size: NA

cdr3_aa: CASSLSGSGYNEQFF
cdr3_nt: TGTGCCAGCAGCCTTAGCGGGAGTGGCTACAATGAGCAGTTCTTC
j_call: TRBJ2-1
d_call: TRBD2
v_call: TRBV6-5
clone_size: once